What follows are 23 T cell receptor beta chains derived from one specimen sequenced in a study of T cell repertoires in cytomegalovirus infection. These receptors' targets are unknown. Via MiXCR, TCRdb re-called the reads, giving one row per CDR3 protein. The sample lists 20,000 or so distinct CDR3 sequences; 22% were seen once. The starting material was CD8+ T cells from cultured PBMCs, obtained from culture after CMV antigen stimulation. These receptors all come from a human donor in good health (CMV status not recorded). Some clones in this sample may be carry-over from other donors' samples.

This clonotype occurred a few times. This sequence joins TRBV11-1 and TRBJ1-1, with TRBD1 as a possible D gene (5 bases). CDR1 SGHAT and CDR2 FQDESV come from the germline V gene (reference sequence). Trimming took off 3 bases at V and 9 bases at J, with 14 bases between the two ends. This CDR3 is 13 amino acids long. The CDR3: CASSLGRERKAFF. CDR3 nucleotide sequence: TGTGCCAGCAGCTTGGGCAGGGAAAGGAAAGCTTTCTTT.

This clonotype was seen more than once but under ten times. This sequence joins TRBV7-9 and TRBJ2-3; a weak D match, TRBD1 (6 bases). The CDR3 consists of 15 residues. The germline gives CDR1 SEHNR, CDR2 FQNEAQ (reference sequence). Trimming took 5 bases from V and 2 from J, leaving 14 bases between them. CDR3 sequence (DNA): TGTGCCAGCAGCCTTTTACAGGGTATCACAGATACGCAGTATTTT. Protein: CASSLLQGITDTQYF.

The chain links TRBV15 to TRBJ1-1; D is undetermined. The V end lost 3 bases, the J end lost 2 bases, and 16 bases lay between the germline ends. The CDR3 contains 16 residues. Germline CDR1 LNHNV, CDR2 YYDKDF (reference sequence). The CDR3 DNA follows: TGTGCCACCAGCAGGGATTTAGGAACAGTCAACACTGAAGCTTTCTTT. Translation gives CATSRDLGTVNTEAFF.

The J gene is TRBJ2-1, the V gene TRBV11-2; 8 bases match TRBD2. Germline V gene lookup returns CDR1 SGHAT and CDR2 FQNNGV. The CDR3 sequence is 15 residues long. Trimming took 5 bases from V and 4 from J; bases not matched to a gene: 7. CDR3 coding DNA: TGTGCCAGCAGCCCCGGACTAGCCGTATACAATGAGCAGTTCTTC. Protein product: CASSPGLAVYNEQFF.

In this sample, this clonotype turned up a few times. This CDR3 reads CASSLAGSYNEQFF. The DNA for the CDR3 is TGTGCCAGCAGCTTAGCGGGCTCCTACAATGAGCAGTTCTTC. J is TRBJ2-1 and V is TRBV7-9; D unclear. Germline V CDR1 and CDR2: SEHNR, FQNEAQ (reference sequence). Trimming took 0 bases from V and 0 from J, leaving 3 bases between them. This CDR3 has 14 residues.

This clonotype has a handful of counts. The rearrangement joins TRBV6-2 or TRBV6-3 to TRBJ2-7, with TRBD2 matching 9 bases. Losses at the gene ends were 0 bases for V and 6 bases for J; bases not matched to a gene: 3. CDR1 is MNHEY, CDR2 SVGEGT, per germline. This CDR3 is built from 14 residues. The CDR3 DNA reads TGTGCCAGCAGTTACTCGGCGGGGGGGCCCGAGCAGTACTTC. This translates into CASSYSAGGPEQYF.

This clonotype was counted many times. The chain employs TRBV7-2 and TRBJ1-1, with TRBD1 matching 8 bases. CDR1 is SGHTA, CDR2 FQGNSA, per germline. With 4 bases clipped from V and 7 bases from J, the junction kept 8 bases outside the gene matches. The CDR3 is made up of 14 amino acids. The CDR3 reads CASSWPGQAFEAFF. CDR3 bases: TGTGCCAGCAGCTGGCCGGGACAGGCCTTTGAAGCTTTCTTT.

This clonotype was seen a handful of times. This chain links TRBV5-6 with TRBJ2-7; 10 bases fit TRBD1. With 3 bases clipped from V and 5 bases from J, the junction kept 5 bases outside the gene matches. The CDR3 consists of 14 residues. The V gene's germline CDR1 is SGHDT and CDR2 YYEEEE. The CDR3 reads CASSSGTGVHEQYF. CDR3 DNA sequence: TGTGCCAGCAGCTCGGGGACAGGGGTTCACGAGCAGTACTTC.

In this sample, this clonotype turned up many times. The CDR3 spells CASSPSAGVFFYEQYF. The CDR3 DNA reads TGTGCCAGCAGCCCGTCGGCAGGGGTCTTTTTCTACGAGCAGTACTTC. The J gene is TRBJ2-7, the V gene TRBV7-9, with D possibly TRBD1 on 6 matching bases. The CDR3 loop spans 16 amino acids. V was trimmed by 5 bases and J by 3 bases, leaving 20 bases between them. The germline CDR1 and CDR2 sequences are SEHNR and FQNEAQ (reference sequence).

This clonotype occurred many times. The V call is TRBV7-6, the J call TRBJ1-3; 7 bases align to TRBD1. V shed 4 bases, J shed 4 bases, and the junction held 13 bases outside the gene matches. The CDR3 has 17 residues. The germline V gene has CDR1 SGHVS and CDR2 FNYEAQ. The CDR3: CASSSFPATGYGNTIYF. CDR3 DNA sequence: TGTGCCAGCAGCTCCTTTCCGGCGACAGGGTACGGAAACACCATATATTTT.

A single count supports this clonotype. This sequence joins TRBV12-3 or TRBV12-4 and TRBJ1-5, with D possibly matching TRBD1 (6 bases). The CDR3 is made up of 13 amino acids. The V end was cut by 3 bases, the J end by 6 bases, with 9 bases between. The CDR3 DNA reads as TGTGCCAGCAGTTTCAGGGGTAGTCAGCCCCAGCATTTT. Its protein is CASSFRGSQPQHF.

This clonotype was found a few times. V is TRBV5-4 and J is TRBJ2-7; D perhaps matches TRBD2 (7 bases). The CDR3 runs to 14 residues. CDR1 is SGHNT and CDR2 is YYREEE in the germline V gene (reference sequence). V was clipped by 1 base and J by 6 bases, with 14 bases between them. The CDR3: CASSLSGGLSEQYF. The CDR3 DNA follows: TGTGCCAGCAGCTTGTCGGGGGGCCTATCCGAGCAGTACTTC.

This clonotype was counted between two and nine times. CDR3 residues: CASSGGTGSTGELFF. The CDR3 nucleotides read TGTGCCAGCAGCGGGGGGACAGGGAGCACCGGGGAGCTGTTTTTT. This rearrangement joins TRBV5-4 to TRBJ2-2, with 9 bases aligning to TRBD1. Germline-derived CDR1 and CDR2 are SGHNT and YYREEE (reference sequence). V lost 4 bases to trimming and J lost 4 bases; unmatched junction nucleotides: 5. CDR3 size: 15 residues.

In its sample, this clonotype was seen many times. The CDR3 sequence is CASSFNREAEQYF. CDR3 bases: TGTGCCAGCAGCTTCAACAGGGAGGCCGAGCAGTACTTC. The V and J genes are TRBV7-9 and TRBJ2-7, with D possibly being TRBD1 or TRBD2 (6 bases each). Germline CDR1 is SEHNR and CDR2 is FQNEAQ (reference sequence). The V and J ends lost 3 bases and 6 bases respectively, with 12 bases between them. The CDR3 spans 13 residues.

The rearrangement joins TRBV7-8 to TRBJ2-6; D is unclear. Germline V gene sequence: CDR1 SGHVS, CDR2 FQNEAQ. Trimming stripped 5 bases from V and 15 bases from J, with 11 bases between. There are 11 residues in the CDR3. CDR3 DNA sequence: TGTGCCAGCAGCGACCCTACCGGCCTGACTTTC. It is translated as CASSDPTGLTF.

V usage is TRBV7-6 and J usage is TRBJ2-3, with 8 nucleotides matching TRBD1. Trimming took 2 bases from V and 4 from J; bases not matched to a gene: 2. This CDR3 comprises 14 residues. Per germline, CDR1 SGHVS and CDR2 FNYEAQ. Here the CDR3 DNA reads TGTGCCAGCAGCTTATCAGGGGGCCCAGATACGCAGTATTTT. It encodes CASSLSGGPDTQYF.

The chain recombines TRBV5-4 with TRBJ1-4; TRBD1 might be the D (5 bases). V lost 7 bases and J 7 bases, leaving 26 bases between the germline ends. The germline CDR1 and CDR2 sequences are SGHNT and YYREEE (reference sequence). The CDR3 contains 17 residues. The CDR3 DNA is TGTGCCAGCGGAATGATTGGGGGTTTGAGTGGTGGTGAAAAACTGTTTTTT. It codes for CASGMIGGLSGGEKLFF.

The sample holds many counts of this clonotype. This chain connects TRBV7-9 to TRBJ2-7; 7 bases match TRBD1. CDR1 and CDR2 from the germline V gene are SEHNR and FQNEAQ (reference sequence). There are 15 residues in the CDR3. V lost 5 bases to trimming and J lost 2 bases; unmatched junction nucleotides: 9. This chain's CDR3 is CASSRPTGPPYEQYF. The CDR3 region has the DNA TGTGCCAGCAGCCGTCCGACAGGGCCCCCCTACGAGCAGTACTTC.

This clonotype was picked up one time. V and J are TRBV7-2 and TRBJ2-4; D is uncertain. Per the germline V gene, CDR1 is SGHTA and CDR2 is FQGNSA. Deletions cut 5 bases from V and 2 bases from J, with 13 bases between. The CDR3 has 15 amino acids. For the CDR3, the DNA is TGTGCCAGCAGCCCCTGGACCGATACCAAAAACATTCAGTACTTC. It codes for CASSPWTDTKNIQYF.

The chain carries TRBV6-1 and TRBJ1-2; D is unresolved. The CDR3 is made up of 13 amino acids. Germline CDR1 and CDR2: MNHNS and SASEGT. V lost 2 bases and J 4 bases, leaving 8 bases between the germline ends. The CDR3 here is CASSELGSYGYTF. CDR3 nucleotide sequence: TGTGCCAGCAGTGAACTGGGGAGCTATGGCTACACCTTC.

The V call is TRBV5-1, the J call TRBJ2-7; tentative D call: TRBD2 (6 bases). Germline loops: CDR1 SGHRS, CDR2 YFSETQ. The CDR3 contains 15 residues. Trimming shortened V by 0 bases and J by 3 bases, and 13 bases separated the two germline ends. The CDR3 protein is CASSLAEGSGYEQYF. DNA for the CDR3: TGCGCCAGCAGCTTGGCCGAGGGTAGCGGCTACGAGCAGTACTTC.

This clonotype was counted only a few times. V is TRBV11-2 and J is TRBJ2-1; D remains unclear. Germline CDR1 and CDR2: SGHAT and FQNNGV. V was cut by 2 bases and J by 0 bases, with 11 bases left in between. The CDR3 has 16 residues. CDR3 sequence reads: CASSLPGSSSYNEQFF. DNA of the CDR3: TGTGCCAGCAGCTTACCCGGCAGTAGCTCCTACAATGAGCAGTTCTTC.

This clonotype was counted many times. V usage is TRBV7-2 and J usage is TRBJ1-5, with 12 bases that match TRBD1. CDR1 is SGHTA, CDR2 FQGNSA, per germline. The length of the CDR3 is 14 residues. With V trimmed by 5 bases and J by 6 bases, 2 bases remained unmatched. This CDR3 reads CASSTGQGAQPQHF. CDR3 coding DNA: TGTGCCAGCAGCACGGGACAGGGGGCTCAGCCCCAGCATTTT.